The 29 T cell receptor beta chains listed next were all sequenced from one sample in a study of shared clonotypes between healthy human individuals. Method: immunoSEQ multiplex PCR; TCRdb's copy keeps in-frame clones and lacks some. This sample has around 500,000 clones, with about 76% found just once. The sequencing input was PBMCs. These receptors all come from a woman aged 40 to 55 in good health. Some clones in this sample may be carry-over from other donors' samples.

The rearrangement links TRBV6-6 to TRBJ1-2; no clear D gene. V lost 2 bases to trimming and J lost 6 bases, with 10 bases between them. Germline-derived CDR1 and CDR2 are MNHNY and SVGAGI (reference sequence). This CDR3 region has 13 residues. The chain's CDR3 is CASSYGSGDGYTF. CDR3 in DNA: TGTGCCAGCAGTTACGGATCGGGAGATGGCTACACCTTC.

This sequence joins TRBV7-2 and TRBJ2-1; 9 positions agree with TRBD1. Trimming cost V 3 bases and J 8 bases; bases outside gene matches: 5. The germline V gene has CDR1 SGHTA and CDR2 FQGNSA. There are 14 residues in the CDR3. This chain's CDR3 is CASSLIQGADEQFF. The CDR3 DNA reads TGTGCCAGCAGCTTGATACAGGGGGCGGATGAGCAGTTCTTC.

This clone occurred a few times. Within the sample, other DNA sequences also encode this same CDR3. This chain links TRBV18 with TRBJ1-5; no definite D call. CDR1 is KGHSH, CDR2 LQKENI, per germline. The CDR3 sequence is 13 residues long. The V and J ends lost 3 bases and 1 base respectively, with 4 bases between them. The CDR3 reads CASSPGSNQPQHF. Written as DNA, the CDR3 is TGTGCCAGCTCACCGGGGAGCAATCAGCCCCAGCATTTT.

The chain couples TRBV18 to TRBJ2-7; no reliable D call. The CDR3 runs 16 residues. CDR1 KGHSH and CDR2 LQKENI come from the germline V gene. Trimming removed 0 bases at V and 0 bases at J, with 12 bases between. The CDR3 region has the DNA TGTGCCAGCTCACCACCGAGCGCAGAAAGCTCCTACGAGCAGTACTTC. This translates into CASSPPSAESSYEQYF.

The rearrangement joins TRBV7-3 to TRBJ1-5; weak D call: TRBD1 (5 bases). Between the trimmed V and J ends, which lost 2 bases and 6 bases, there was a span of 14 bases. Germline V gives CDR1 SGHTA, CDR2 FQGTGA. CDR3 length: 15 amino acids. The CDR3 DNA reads TGTGCCAGCAGCTTAGGGGCCAGGGAGGGTCAGCCCCAGCATTTT. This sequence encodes CASSLGAREGQPQHF.

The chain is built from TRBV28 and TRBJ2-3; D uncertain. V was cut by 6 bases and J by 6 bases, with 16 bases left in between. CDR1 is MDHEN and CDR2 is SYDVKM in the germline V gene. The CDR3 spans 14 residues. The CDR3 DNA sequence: TGTGCCAGCAGGTTTATAGGAGTGGAGGATACGCAGTATTTT. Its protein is CASRFIGVEDTQYF.

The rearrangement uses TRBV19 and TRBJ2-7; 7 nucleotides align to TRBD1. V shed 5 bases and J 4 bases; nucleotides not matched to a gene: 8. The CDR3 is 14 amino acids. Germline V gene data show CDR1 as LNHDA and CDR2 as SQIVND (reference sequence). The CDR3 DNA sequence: TGTGCCAGTAGTCTTGGACAGGATAGGTACGAGCAGTACTTC. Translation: CASSLGQDRYEQYF. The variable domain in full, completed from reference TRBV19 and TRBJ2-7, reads DGGITQSPKYLFRKEGQNVTLSCEQNLNHDAMYWYRQDPGQGLRLIYYSQIVNDFQKGDIAEGYSVSREKKESFPLTVTSAQKNPTAFYLCASSLGQDRYEQYFGPGTRLTVT.

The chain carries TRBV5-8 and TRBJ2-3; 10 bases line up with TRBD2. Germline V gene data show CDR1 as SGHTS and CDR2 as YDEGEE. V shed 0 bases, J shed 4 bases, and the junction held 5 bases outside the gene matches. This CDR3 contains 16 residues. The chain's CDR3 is CASSLGAGGPPDTQYF. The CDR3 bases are TGTGCCAGCAGCTTGGGAGCGGGAGGGCCTCCAGATACGCAGTATTTT.

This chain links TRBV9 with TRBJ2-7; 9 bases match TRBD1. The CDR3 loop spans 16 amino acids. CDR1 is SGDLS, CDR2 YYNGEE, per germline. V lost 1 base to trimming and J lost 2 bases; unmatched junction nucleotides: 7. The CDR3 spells CASSVSGRTGAYEQYF. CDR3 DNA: TGTGCCAGCAGCGTAAGTGGCCGGACAGGGGCCTACGAGCAGTACTTC.

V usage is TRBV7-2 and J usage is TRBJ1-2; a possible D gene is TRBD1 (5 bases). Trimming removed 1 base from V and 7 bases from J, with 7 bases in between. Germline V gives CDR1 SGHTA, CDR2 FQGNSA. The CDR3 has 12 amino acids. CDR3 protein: CASSLEGSGYTF. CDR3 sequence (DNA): TGTGCCAGCAGCTTAGAGGGGTCTGGCTACACCTTC.

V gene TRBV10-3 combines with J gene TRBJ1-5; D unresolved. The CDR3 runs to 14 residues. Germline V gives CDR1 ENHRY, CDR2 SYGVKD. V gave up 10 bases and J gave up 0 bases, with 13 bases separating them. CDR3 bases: TGTGCCACGGCGACGGATTATAGCAATCAGCCCCAGCATTTT. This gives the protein CATATDYSNQPQHF.

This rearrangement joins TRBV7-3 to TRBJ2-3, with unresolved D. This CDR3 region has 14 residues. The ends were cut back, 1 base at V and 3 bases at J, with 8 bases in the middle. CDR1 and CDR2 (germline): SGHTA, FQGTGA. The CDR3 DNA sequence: TGTGCCAGCAGCTTAAATACCGGAACAGATACGCAGTATTTT. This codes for CASSLNTGTDTQYF.

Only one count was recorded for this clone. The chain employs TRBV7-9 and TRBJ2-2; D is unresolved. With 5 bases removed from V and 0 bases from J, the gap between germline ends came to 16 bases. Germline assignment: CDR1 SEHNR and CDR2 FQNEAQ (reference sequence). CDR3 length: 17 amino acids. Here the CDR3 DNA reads TGTGCCAGCAGCCCCACTTGGCGGCCCTCGAACACCGGGGAGCTGTTTTTT. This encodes CASSPTWRPSNTGELFF.

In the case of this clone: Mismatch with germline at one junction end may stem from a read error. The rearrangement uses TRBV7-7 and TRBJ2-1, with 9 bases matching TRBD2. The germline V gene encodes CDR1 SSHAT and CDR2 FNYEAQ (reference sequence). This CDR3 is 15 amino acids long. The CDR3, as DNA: TGTGCTAGCAGCTCACTAGCGGGCTCCTACAATGAGCAGTTCTTC. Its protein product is CASSSLAGSYNEQFF. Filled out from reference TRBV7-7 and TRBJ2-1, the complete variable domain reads GAGVSQSPRYKVTKRGQDVTLRCDPISSHATLYWYQQALGQGPEFLTYFNYEAQPDKSGLPSDRFSAERPEGSISTLTIQRTEQRDSAMYRCASSSLAGSYNEQFFGPGTRLTVL.

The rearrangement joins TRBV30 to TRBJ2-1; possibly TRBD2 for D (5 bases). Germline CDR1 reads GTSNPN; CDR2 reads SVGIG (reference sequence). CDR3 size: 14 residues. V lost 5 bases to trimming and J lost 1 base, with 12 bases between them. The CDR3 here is CAWATSFSYNEQFF. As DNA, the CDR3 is TGTGCCTGGGCAACTAGTTTTTCCTACAATGAGCAGTTCTTC.

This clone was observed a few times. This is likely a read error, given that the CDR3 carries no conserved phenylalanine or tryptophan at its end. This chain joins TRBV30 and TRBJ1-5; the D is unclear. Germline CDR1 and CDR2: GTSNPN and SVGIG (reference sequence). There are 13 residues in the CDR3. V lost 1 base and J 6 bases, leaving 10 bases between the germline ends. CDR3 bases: TGTGCCTGGAGTGACAACCAAGGTCAGCCCCAGCATCTT. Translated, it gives CAWSDNQGQPQHL.

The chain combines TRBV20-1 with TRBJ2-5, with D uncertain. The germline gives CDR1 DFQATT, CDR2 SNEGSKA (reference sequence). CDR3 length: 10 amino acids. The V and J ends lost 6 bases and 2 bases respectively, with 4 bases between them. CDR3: CSAEQETQYF. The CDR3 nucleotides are TGCAGTGCCGAACAAGAGACCCAGTACTTC.

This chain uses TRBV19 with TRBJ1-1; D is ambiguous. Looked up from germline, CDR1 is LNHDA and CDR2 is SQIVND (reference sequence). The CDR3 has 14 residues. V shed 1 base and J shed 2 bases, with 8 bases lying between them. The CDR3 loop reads CASSIADTNTEAFF. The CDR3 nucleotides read TGTGCCAGTAGTATAGCGGATACAAACACTGAAGCTTTCTTT.

The CDR3 spells CASREGPGGVQFF. DNA of the CDR3: TGTGCCAGCAGGGAGGGACCGGGAGGGGTGCAGTTCTTC. The chain joins TRBV6-5 to TRBJ2-1; 8 bases map to TRBD2. Germline trimming cut 6 bases from V and 12 bases from J; bases unmatched to any gene: 10. Germline V gene data show CDR1 as MNHEY and CDR2 as SVGAGI. The CDR3 is 13 residues long.

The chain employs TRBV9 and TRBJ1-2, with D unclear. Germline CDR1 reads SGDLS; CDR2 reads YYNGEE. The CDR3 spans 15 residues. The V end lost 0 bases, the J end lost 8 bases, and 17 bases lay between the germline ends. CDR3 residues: CASSVDGDGAGGYTF. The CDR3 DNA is TGTGCCAGCAGCGTAGATGGAGATGGAGCAGGCGGCTACACCTTC.

The CDR3: CASSYIGIGEKLFF. CDR3 sequence (DNA): TGTGCCAGCAGTTACATAGGGATAGGGGAAAAACTGTTTTTT. V gene TRBV6-6 combines with J gene TRBJ1-4; no reliable D call. CDR1 and CDR2 (germline): MNHNY, SVGAGI (reference sequence). This CDR3 spans 14 amino acids. V was trimmed by 2 bases and J by 8 bases, leaving 12 bases between them.

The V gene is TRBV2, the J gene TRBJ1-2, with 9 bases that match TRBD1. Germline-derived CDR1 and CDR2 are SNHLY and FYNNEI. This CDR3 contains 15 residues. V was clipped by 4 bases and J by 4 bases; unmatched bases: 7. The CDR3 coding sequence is TGTGCCAGCAGTGCCCTCTTGACAGGGGGCTATGGCTACACCTTC. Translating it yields CASSALLTGGYGYTF.

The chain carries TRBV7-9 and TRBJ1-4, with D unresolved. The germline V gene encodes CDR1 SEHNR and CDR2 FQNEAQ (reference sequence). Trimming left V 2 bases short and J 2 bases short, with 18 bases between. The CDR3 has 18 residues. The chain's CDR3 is CASSLRVLGPRTNEKLFF. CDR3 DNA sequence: TGTGCCAGCAGCTTACGGGTCTTGGGCCCCAGGACTAATGAAAAACTGTTTTTT.

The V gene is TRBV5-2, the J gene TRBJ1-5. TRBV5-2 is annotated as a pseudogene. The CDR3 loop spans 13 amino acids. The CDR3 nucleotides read TGCGCCAGCAGCCAAGATCCCGAAAGGCCCCAGCATTTT. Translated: CASSQDPERPQHF.

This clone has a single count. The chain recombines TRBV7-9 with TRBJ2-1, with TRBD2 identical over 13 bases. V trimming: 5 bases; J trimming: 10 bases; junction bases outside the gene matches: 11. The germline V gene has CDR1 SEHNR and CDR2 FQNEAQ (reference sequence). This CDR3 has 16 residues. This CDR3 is CASSRTVGLAGEEQFF. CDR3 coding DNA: TGTGCCAGCAGCCGGACAGTCGGACTAGCGGGAGAAGAGCAGTTCTTC.

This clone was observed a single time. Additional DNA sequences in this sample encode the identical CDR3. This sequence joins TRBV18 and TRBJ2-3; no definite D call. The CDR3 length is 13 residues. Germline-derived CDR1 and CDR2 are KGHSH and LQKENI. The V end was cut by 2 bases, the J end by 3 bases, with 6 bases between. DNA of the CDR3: TGTGCCAGCTCACCATCCGGAACAGATACGCAGTATTTT. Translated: CASSPSGTDTQYF. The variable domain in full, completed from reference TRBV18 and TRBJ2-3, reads NAGVMQNPRHLVRRRGQEARLRCSPMKGHSHVYWYRQLPEEGLKFMVYLQKENIIDESGMPKERFSAEFPKEGPSILRIQQVVRGDSAAYFCASSPSGTDTQYFGPGTRLTVL.

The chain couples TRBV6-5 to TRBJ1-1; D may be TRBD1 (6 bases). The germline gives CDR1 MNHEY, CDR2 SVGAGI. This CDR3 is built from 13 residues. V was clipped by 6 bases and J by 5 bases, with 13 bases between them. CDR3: CASSRGAGTEAFF. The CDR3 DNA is TGTGCCAGCAGCAGGGGCGCAGGGACTGAAGCTTTCTTT.

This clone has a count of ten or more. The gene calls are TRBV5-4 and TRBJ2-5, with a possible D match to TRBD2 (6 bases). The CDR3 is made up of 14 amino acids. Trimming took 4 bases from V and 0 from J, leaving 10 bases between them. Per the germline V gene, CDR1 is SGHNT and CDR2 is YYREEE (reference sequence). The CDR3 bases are TGTGCCAGCAGCGCGGACTATAACCAAGAGACCCAGTACTTC. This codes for CASSADYNQETQYF.

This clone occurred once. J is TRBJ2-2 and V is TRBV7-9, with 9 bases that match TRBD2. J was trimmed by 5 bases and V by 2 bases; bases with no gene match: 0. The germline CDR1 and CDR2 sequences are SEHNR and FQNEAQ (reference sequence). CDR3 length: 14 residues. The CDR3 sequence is CASSLTSGTGELFF. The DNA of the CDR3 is TGTGCCAGCAGCTTAACTAGCGGGACCGGGGAGCTGTTTTTT.